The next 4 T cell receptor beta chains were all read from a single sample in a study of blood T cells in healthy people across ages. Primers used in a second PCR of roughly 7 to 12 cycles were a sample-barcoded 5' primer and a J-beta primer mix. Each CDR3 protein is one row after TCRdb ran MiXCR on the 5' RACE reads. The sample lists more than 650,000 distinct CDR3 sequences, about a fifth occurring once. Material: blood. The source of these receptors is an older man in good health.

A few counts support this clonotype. The CDR3 spells CASSQNDRVDGYTF. CDR3 sequence (DNA): TGTGCCAGCAGCCAAAACGACAGGGTCGATGGCTACACCTTC. The genes are TRBV3-1 and TRBJ1-2; 7 bases agree with TRBD1. The CDR3 spans 14 residues. Germline assignment: CDR1 LGHDT and CDR2 YNNKEL (reference sequence). With V trimmed by 2 bases and J by 6 bases, 6 bases remained unmatched.

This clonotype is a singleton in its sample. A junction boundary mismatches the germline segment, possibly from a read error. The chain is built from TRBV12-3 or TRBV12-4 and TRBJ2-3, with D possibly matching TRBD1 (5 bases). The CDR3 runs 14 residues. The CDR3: CAGSSRVRADAQYF. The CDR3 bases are TGTGCCGGCAGCAGCAGGGTGAGAGCAGATGCGCAATATTTT.

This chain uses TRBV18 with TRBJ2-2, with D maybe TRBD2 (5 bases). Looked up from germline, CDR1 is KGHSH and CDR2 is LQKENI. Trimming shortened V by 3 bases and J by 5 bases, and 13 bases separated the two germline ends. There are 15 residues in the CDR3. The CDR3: CASSPTAGPTGELFF. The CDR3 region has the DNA TGTGCCAGCTCACCGACCGCGGGTCCTACCGGGGAGCTGTTTTTT.

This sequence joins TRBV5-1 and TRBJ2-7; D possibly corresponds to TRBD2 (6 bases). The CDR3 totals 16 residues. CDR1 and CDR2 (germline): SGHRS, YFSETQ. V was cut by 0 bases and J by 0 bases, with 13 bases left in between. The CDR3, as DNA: TGCGCCAGCAGCTTGGCCTTAGCGGACTTCTCCTACGAGCAGTACTTC. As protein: CASSLALADFSYEQYF.